The T cell receptor beta chain under discussion was sequenced for a study of Graves' ophthalmopathy and Graves' hyperthyroidism. This clonotype appeared once. The junction departs from germline at one end; a sequencing error may be responsible. The TCR beta CDR3 regions underwent amplification from RNA transcripts. Second-round multiplex PCR came after first-round RT-PCR with HTBI primers. TCRdb called the multiplex PCR reads again in MiXCR, with one record for every CDR3 protein. The sample records a few hundred thousand distinct CDR3 sequences, about 35% being singletons. The sample was peripheral blood or thyroid tissue (not recorded which). This clonotype was obtained from an adult man with Graves' hyperthyroidism.

The CDR3 nucleotides read TGCGCCAGCAGCTTGACCCCGGGACAGGGTGCCATGAACACTGAAGCTTTC. This codes for CASSLTPGQGAMNTEAF. The chain combines TRBV5-1 with TRBJ2-6, with 9 positions matching TRBD1. Germline CDR1 and CDR2: SGHRS and YFSETQ. CDR3 length: 17 amino acids.